Each of the 10 T cell receptor beta chains below was sequenced from the same sample in a study of shared clonotypes between healthy human individuals. Here immunoSEQ multiplex PCR was the method, and the copy in TCRdb shows in-frame clones only, minus some. This sample carries some 1.5 million clones, approximately 97% of them seen once, and the ten largest clones take roughly 1.2%. The specimen was naive CD4+ T cells sorted from blood. Documented subset: CD45RA+ positively selected. Receptors originate from a man under 40 in good health.

This rearrangement joins TRBV6-1 to TRBJ1-3; no firm D call. The CDR3 is 12 amino acids. Trimming cost V 3 bases and J 9 bases, with 9 bases left between them. CDR1 MNHNS and CDR2 SASEGT come from the germline V gene. The CDR3 here is CASSDPVGTIYF. CDR3 DNA sequence: TGTGCCAGCAGTGATCCCGTTGGCACCATATATTTT.

The V gene is TRBV5-1, the J gene TRBJ2-1; TRBD2 matches 7 bases. Per germline, CDR1 SGHRS and CDR2 YFSETQ. The CDR3 is 16 residues long. V lost 4 bases and J lost 1; bases outside the gene matches: 8. The CDR3 reads CASSPARRESYNEQFF. The CDR3 region has the DNA TGCGCCAGCAGCCCGGCGAGGCGGGAGTCCTACAATGAGCAGTTCTTC.

The J gene is TRBJ2-3, the V gene TRBV7-6, with 15 bases fitting TRBD2. The germline V gene has CDR1 SGHVS and CDR2 FNYEAQ. The junction had 1 base not matched to a gene; V was cut back by 3 bases and J by 3 bases. The CDR3 has 16 residues. CDR3 region: CASSLGTSGRTDTQYF. DNA for the CDR3: TGTGCCAGCAGCTTGGGGACTAGCGGGAGGACAGATACGCAGTATTTT.

The chain combines TRBV10-3 with TRBJ2-7; 15 nucleotides align to TRBD2. CDR1 is ENHRY and CDR2 is SYGVKD in the germline V gene. The junction had 12 bases not matched to a gene; V was cut back by 3 bases and J by 0 bases. The CDR3 loop spans 20 amino acids. This CDR3 reads CAISDPGLAGGIRSSYEQYF. The CDR3 DNA reads as TGTGCCATCAGTGACCCTGGACTAGCGGGAGGGATCCGTAGCTCCTACGAGCAGTACTTC.

The sample holds one count of this clone. V and J are TRBV27 and TRBJ2-2; 12 positions match TRBD2. The V segment lost 0 bases and the J segment 7 bases; nucleotides outside the gene matches: 6. Germline CDR1 is MNHEY and CDR2 is SMNVEV (reference sequence). The length of the CDR3 is 17 residues. CDR3 region: CASSLSRLAGGFGELFF. CDR3 DNA sequence: TGTGCCAGCAGTTTATCGAGGCTAGCGGGAGGGTTCGGGGAGCTGTTTTTT.

This chain uses TRBV5-6 with TRBJ2-7, with 10 positions matching TRBD1. This CDR3 comprises 15 residues. The germline gives CDR1 SGHDT, CDR2 YYEEEE. Trimming took 0 bases from V and 6 from J; bases not matched to a gene: 6. This CDR3 is CASSLAGTGAGEQYF. The CDR3 DNA sequence: TGTGCCAGCAGCTTGGCGGGGACAGGGGCCGGCGAGCAGTACTTC.

This clone was counted a single time. The same CDR3 is also encoded by other DNA sequences in this sample. The chain's CDR3 is CASSLGQGLAKNIQYF. CDR3 coding DNA: TGTGCCAGCAGCTTGGGACAGGGGTTGGCCAAAAACATTCAGTACTTC. The rearrangement uses TRBV5-6 and TRBJ2-4; 8 bases agree with TRBD1. Looked up from germline, CDR1 is SGHDT and CDR2 is YYEEEE. The CDR3 contains 16 residues. The V segment lost 0 bases and the J segment 1 base; nucleotides outside the gene matches: 3.

V usage is TRBV2 and J usage is TRBJ2-6; D call uncertain. V shed 8 bases and J shed 1 base, with 0 bases lying between them. The CDR3 consists of 11 residues. Germline CDR1 reads SNHLY; CDR2 reads FYNNEI. The CDR3 nucleotides are TGTGCCAGCTCTGGGGCCAACGTCCTGACTTTC. It specifies CASSGANVLTF.

The V gene is TRBV7-2, the J gene TRBJ1-1; D gene ambiguous. This CDR3 spans 17 amino acids. The V end was cut by 0 bases, the J end by 0 bases, with 14 bases between. Per the germline V gene, CDR1 is SGHTA and CDR2 is FQGNSA. The CDR3 reads CASSLAPLGSMNTEAFF. The CDR3 DNA follows: TGTGCCAGCAGCTTAGCCCCCTTGGGCAGCATGAACACTGAAGCTTTCTTT. Based on the CDR3 plus reference TRBV7-2 and TRBJ1-1, the full variable domain is GAGVSQSPSNKVTEKGKDVELRCDPISGHTALYWYRQSLGQGLEFLIYFQGNSAPDKSGLPSDRFSAERTGGSVSTLTIQRTQQEDSAVYLCASSLAPLGSMNTEAFFGQGTRLTVV.

The V and J genes are TRBV30 and TRBJ1-5; D is ambiguous. This CDR3 has 15 amino acids. Germline V gene sequence: CDR1 GTSNPN, CDR2 SVGIG (reference sequence). V lost 2 bases and J 4 bases, leaving 15 bases between the germline ends. The CDR3 reads CAWSRKWQLNQPQHF. Here the CDR3 DNA reads TGTGCCTGGAGTAGGAAGTGGCAGCTGAATCAGCCCCAGCATTTT.